This T cell receptor (beta chain) was captured by sequencing in a study of T cells expressing NK-cell markers. From its re-call of the 5' RACE reads, TCRdb lists each CDR3 protein once, without DNA. The sample data list roughly 390,000 distinct CDR3 sequences. Sequenced: blood T cells: a sorted CD56 or NKG2C T cell subset, CD4+ or CD8+ T cells, or bulk PBMC T cells (not recorded which). The TCR originated in a woman aged 50 to 60 in good health.

The chain's CDR3 is CASSPTVPGTNEKLFF. The J gene is TRBJ1-4, the V gene TRBV4-1; TCRdb's assignment of TRBD1 cannot be checked, as there is no DNA. The CDR3 is 16 amino acids. CDR1 and CDR2 from the germline V gene are MGHRA and YSYEKL.